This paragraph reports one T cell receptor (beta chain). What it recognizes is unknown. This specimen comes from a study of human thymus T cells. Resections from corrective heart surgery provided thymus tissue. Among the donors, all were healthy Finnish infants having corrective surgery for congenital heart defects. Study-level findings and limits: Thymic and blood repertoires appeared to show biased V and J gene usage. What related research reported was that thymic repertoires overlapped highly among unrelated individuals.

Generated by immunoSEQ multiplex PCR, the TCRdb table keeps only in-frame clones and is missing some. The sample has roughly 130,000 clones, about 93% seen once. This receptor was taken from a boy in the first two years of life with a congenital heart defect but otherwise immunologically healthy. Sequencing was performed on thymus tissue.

CDR3 sequence: CASSQAGKTDTQYF. Written as DNA, the CDR3 is TGCGCCAGCAGCCAAGCAGGGAAGACAGATACGCAGTATTTT. The chain is built from TRBV4-3 and TRBJ2-3; D may be TRBD1 (5 bases). Germline CDR1 LGHNA, CDR2 YSLEER. V lost 1 base and J lost 3, with 8 bases in between. The CDR3 loop spans 14 amino acids.